The rows below give T cell receptor beta chains drawn from one sample of a study of cytomegalovirus exposure and HLA in healthy donors. Some clones are missing from TCRdb's copy, which holds only in-frame ones; the method was immunoSEQ multiplex PCR. The sample shows 150,000 or so clones, about 74% of them seen only once. The sequenced sample was PBMCs. The receptors here all came from a man aged 35-49 years in good health and CMV-seropositive. The CDR3 runs from the conserved cysteine through the conserved F or W. Each record gives: clone size, J gene, D gene, V gene, CDR3 DNA, CDR3 protein. The D gene is left open where the match is weak. Clone size is shown for a subset of rows, as once, few, many or a class of expanded clone.

clone size: -; J gene: TRBJ2-5; D gene: TRBD2; V gene: TRBV4-2; CDR3 DNA: TGTGCCAGCAGCCCCGGGGCGCTAGCGGATCAAGAGACCCAGTACTTC; CDR3 protein: CASSPGALADQETQYF
clone size: -; J gene: TRBJ2-3; D gene: -; V gene: TRBV9; CDR3 DNA: TGTGCCAGCAGCGGACAGAGCACAGATACGCAGTATTTT; CDR3 protein: CASSGQSTDTQYF
clone size: -; J gene: TRBJ1-5; D gene: -; V gene: TRBV27; CDR3 DNA: TGTGCCAGCAGCTCCAGGGATCAGCCCCAGCATTTT; CDR3 protein: CASSSRDQPQHF
clone size: -; J gene: TRBJ1-2; D gene: -; V gene: TRBV19; CDR3 DNA: TGTGCCAGTAGTATAGGGGGCCTAGTGGCCCAGGGGAACTATGGCTACACCTTC; CDR3 protein: CASSIGGLVAQGNYGYTF
clone size: -; J gene: TRBJ2-1; D gene: TRBD2; V gene: TRBV19; CDR3 DNA: TGTGCCAGTAGTATAGCGACTAGCGGGAGGAGAGATGAGCAGTTCTTC; CDR3 protein: CASSIATSGRRDEQFF
clone size: -; J gene: TRBJ2-3; D gene: TRBD2; V gene: TRBV30; CDR3 DNA: TGTGCCTGGAGACCTACAGGGACTAGCGGGCCCGCGGGAGTGGGGCAGTATTTT; CDR3 protein: CAWRPTGTSGPAGVGQYF
clone size: -; J gene: TRBJ2-7; D gene: -; V gene: TRBV29-1; CDR3 DNA: TGCAGCGTTGCCGACCCTTGGAGCTCCTACGAGCAGTACTTC; CDR3 protein: CSVADPWSSYEQYF
clone size: once; J gene: TRBJ2-7; D gene: -; V gene: TRBV5-4; CDR3 DNA: TGTGCCAGCAGCTTGGGGCAGGGTGGCTACGAGCAGTACTTC; CDR3 protein: CASSLGQGGYEQYF
clone size: -; J gene: TRBJ1-2; D gene: -; V gene: TRBV27; CDR3 DNA: TGTGCCAGCAGTTTCTTAGACAGGAACTATGGCTACACCTTC; CDR3 protein: CASSFLDRNYGYTF
clone size: -; J gene: TRBJ2-3; D gene: TRBD2; V gene: TRBV15; CDR3 DNA: TGTGCCACCAGCAGAGATAGCCGGGTCGTGGCTAGCGGGAGTGGAACAGATACGCAGTATTTT; CDR3 protein: CATSRDSRVVASGSGTDTQYF
clone size: -; J gene: TRBJ2-3; D gene: TRBD2; V gene: TRBV5-4; CDR3 DNA: TGTGCCAGCAGCCGCTTCGGGAGGGCCGGCACAGATACGCAGTATTTT; CDR3 protein: CASSRFGRAGTDTQYF
clone size: -; J gene: TRBJ1-2; D gene: -; V gene: TRBV5-4; CDR3 DNA: TGCGCCAGCAGCTTGGCCGGGGGGGGCCTCGACTATGGCTACACCTTC; CDR3 protein: CASSLAGGGLDYGYTF
clone size: -; J gene: TRBJ1-5; D gene: -; V gene: TRBV11-2; CDR3 DNA: TGTGCCAGCAGCTTAGGCGGGATTCTAAATCAGCCCCAGCATTTT; CDR3 protein: CASSLGGILNQPQHF
clone size: -; J gene: TRBJ2-6; D gene: -; V gene: TRBV14; CDR3 DNA: TGTGCCAGCAGCCAACGGGTCCCGGGAACCGCCGGGGCCAACGTCCTGACTTTC; CDR3 protein: CASSQRVPGTAGANVLTF